These 18 T cell receptor beta chains were sequenced from one sample in a study of T cell responses to AZD1222 COVID-19 vaccine. Generated by immunoSEQ multiplex PCR, the TCRdb table keeps only in-frame clones and is missing some. The sample lists about 140,000 clones, around 90% seen once, with more than 3% in the top ten. The sequencing here drew on peripheral blood, taken 28 days after the second AZD1222 dose. The receptor source for this set is an adult who received the AZD1222 COVID-19 vaccine.

This clone occurred once. This chain connects TRBV6-5 to TRBJ1-5; D is perhaps TRBD1 (5 bases). Germline loops: CDR1 MNHEY, CDR2 SVGAGI. The CDR3 sequence is 15 residues long. V gave up 10 bases and J gave up 4 bases, with 20 bases separating them. CDR3 protein: CATSAPAGSNQPQHF. CDR3 nucleotide sequence: TGTGCCACCTCCGCCCCGGCAGGGTCGAATCAGCCCCAGCATTTT.

The rearrangement joins TRBV2 to TRBJ1-2; the D gene is possibly TRBD1 (5 bases). V was clipped by 4 bases and J by 6 bases, with 12 bases between them. Germline values: CDR1 SNHLY, CDR2 FYNNEI. The CDR3 has 13 residues. DNA for the CDR3: TGTGCCAGCAGTGCAGGGCAGGCGGATGGCTACACCTTC. Its protein is CASSAGQADGYTF. Filled out from reference TRBV2 and TRBJ1-2, the complete variable domain reads EPEVTQTPSHQVTQMGQEVILRCVPISNHLYFYWYRQILGQKVEFLVSFYNNEISEKSEIFDDQFSVERPDGSNFTLKIRSTKLEDSAMYFCASSAGQADGYTFGSGTRLTVV.

The rearrangement links TRBV7-9 to TRBJ1-2; D is undetermined. V lost 5 bases to trimming and J lost 0 bases, with 22 bases between them. Germline V CDR1 and CDR2: SEHNR, FQNEAQ (reference sequence). The CDR3 covers 18 residues. The CDR3 nucleotides read TGTGCCAGCAGCCACTACCAGGAGATTCTCCCATCTAACTATGGCTACACCTTC. It yields the protein CASSHYQEILPSNYGYTF.

The rearrangement links TRBV7-9 to TRBJ1-2; 8 bases agree with TRBD1. Germline V gene sequence: CDR1 SEHNR, CDR2 FQNEAQ (reference sequence). There are 14 residues in the CDR3. Trimming at V came to 5 bases and at J to 8 bases, leaving 10 bases not matched to a gene. The CDR3 bases are TGTGCCAGCAGCCGCTCAGGGGGCGCGGAGGGCTACACCTTC. Translating gives CASSRSGGAEGYTF.

The chain carries TRBV2 and TRBJ1-6, with 9 bases matching TRBD1. CDR3 length equals 17 residues. The germline V gene encodes CDR1 SNHLY and CDR2 FYNNEI. The J segment lost 1 base and the V segment lost 2 bases, leaving 3 bases of the junction unmatched. CDR3 DNA sequence: TGTGCCAGCAGTGAAAGGGGACAGGGATCCTATAATTCACCCCTCCACTTT. Protein sequence: CASSERGQGSYNSPLHF.

This chain connects TRBV5-1 to TRBJ2-1; a weak D match, TRBD2 (5 bases). V was shortened by 5 bases and J by 7 bases, with 13 bases between the two germline ends. Germline lookup yields CDR1 SGHRS and CDR2 YFSETQ. The CDR3 is 13 residues long. DNA for the CDR3: TGCGCCAGCAGAGACAACACTAGGAATGAGCAGTTCTTC. Encoded protein: CASRDNTRNEQFF.

The J gene is TRBJ1-1, the V gene TRBV12-3 or TRBV12-4, with D unclear. Trimming took 9 bases from V and 4 from J, leaving 9 bases between them. This CDR3 is built from 11 residues. CDR3 DNA: TGTGCCAGTGTTGGGAGCACTGAAGCTTTCTTT. It specifies CASVGSTEAFF.

The chain combines TRBV11-3 with TRBJ2-1; weak D call: TRBD1 (6 bases). The CDR3 is 15 residues long. The germline gives CDR1 SGHNT, CDR2 YENEEA. V was pared by 5 bases and J by 9 bases, with 20 bases between. The CDR3 DNA reads as TGTGCCAGCAGCCCTACCGGGACATCGATCAGTGAGCAGTTCTTC. This codes for CASSPTGTSISEQFF.

V usage is TRBV19 and J usage is TRBJ1-6; perhaps TRBD1 as D (5 bases). The V gene lost 7 bases and the J gene lost 7 bases, with 17 bases spanning the gap. Germline CDR1 reads LNHDA; CDR2 reads SQIVND (reference sequence). This CDR3 spans 15 amino acids. CDR3 bases: TGTGCCAGTAAAAAGCGGGGGGTTGCCAATTCACCCCTCCACTTT. Protein sequence: CASKKRGVANSPLHF.

The chain carries TRBV7-2 and TRBJ2-5, with 11 bases fitting TRBD2. CDR1 and CDR2 from the germline V gene are SGHTA and FQGNSA. This CDR3 spans 19 amino acids. V lost 0 bases and J lost 0; bases outside the gene matches: 9. CDR3 coding DNA: TGTGCCAGCAGCTTAGCGCCGTTAGGTAGCGGGGGGGACCAAGAGACCCAGTACTTC. Amino acid sequence: CASSLAPLGSGGDQETQYF.

The chain uses TRBV9 and TRBJ2-3; no clear D. The V gene's germline CDR1 is SGDLS and CDR2 YYNGEE. Trimming shortened V by 4 bases and J by 5 bases, and 8 bases separated the two germline ends. This CDR3 has 12 residues. DNA for the CDR3: TGTGCCAGCAGCCCTCTTAGAGATACGCAGTATTTT. Its protein product is CASSPLRDTQYF.

DNA of the CDR3: TGTGCCAGCAGCTTCCCCGGGACTAGAAGGGAGACCCAGTACTTC. This codes for CASSFPGTRRETQYF. The chain is built from TRBV5-6 and TRBJ2-5, with 8 bases fitting TRBD2. The ends lost 2 bases at V and 5 bases at J; junction bases unmatched: 8. Germline V lookup: CDR1 SGHDT, CDR2 YYEEEE. The CDR3 is 15 residues long.

The chain is built from TRBV29-1 and TRBJ2-1; D is uncertain. Trimming cost V 3 bases and J 3 bases, with 6 bases left between them. The germline gives CDR1 SQVTM, CDR2 ANQGSEA. This CDR3 is built from 12 residues. CDR3 nucleotide sequence: TGCAGCGTTGACGGAAACTACAATGAGCAGTTCTTC. Its protein product is CSVDGNYNEQFF.

V usage is TRBV3-1 (or the pseudogene TRBV3-2) and J usage is TRBJ1-1, with 10 bases lining up with TRBD1. The CDR3 is made up of 15 amino acids. The germline V gene has CDR1 LGHDT and CDR2 YNNKEL (reference sequence). J lost 11 bases, V lost 3 bases, and 12 bases had no gene match. The CDR3 spells CASSHLRQGAGSAFF. The DNA for the CDR3 is TGTGCCAGCAGCCATCTCAGACAGGGGGCGGGTTCGGCTTTCTTT.

This chain links TRBV3-1 (or the pseudogene TRBV3-2) with TRBJ2-2; D is uncertain. This CDR3 region has 13 residues. V was shortened by 2 bases and J by 4 bases, with 5 bases between the two germline ends. Germline CDR1 is LGHDT and CDR2 is YNNKEL (reference sequence). In DNA, the CDR3 is TGTGCCAGCAGCCAATCTCGCACCGGGGAGCTGTTTTTT. Its translation: CASSQSRTGELFF.

This chain uses TRBV2 with TRBJ2-7; D is undetermined. Germline V gives CDR1 SNHLY, CDR2 FYNNEI. V was trimmed by 10 bases and J by 0 bases, leaving 13 bases between them. CDR3 length: 13 amino acids. For the CDR3, the DNA is TGTGCCAACAGCCGGGCCTTCTCCTACGAGCAGTACTTC. Its protein product is CANSRAFSYEQYF.

The V gene is TRBV7-9, the J gene TRBJ1-1; TRBD1 agrees at 8 bases. Per germline, CDR1 SEHNR and CDR2 FQNEAQ (reference sequence). The CDR3 has 15 residues. V shed 5 bases, J shed 2 bases, and the junction held 7 bases outside the gene matches. The CDR3 loop reads CASSAQGAQNTEAFF. For the CDR3, the DNA is TGTGCCAGCAGCGCCCAGGGGGCGCAAAACACTGAAGCTTTCTTT.

The chain is built from TRBV5-1 and TRBJ1-1; D call uncertain. The CDR3 length is 13 residues. Germline CDR1 and CDR2: SGHRS and YFSETQ. The V end was cut by 4 bases, the J end by 7 bases, with 14 bases between. This CDR3 is CASSENNKGEAFF. The CDR3 nucleotides read TGCGCCAGCAGCGAGAATAACAAGGGTGAAGCTTTCTTT.